The 32 T cell receptor beta chains reported below all come from one sample, sequenced in a study of technical replicates of blood from a few donors. Sequencing used immunoSEQ multiplex PCR; TCRdb keeps in-frame clones, though not all of them. The sample lists about 100,000 clones; approximately 95% were seen once. Sequenced input: T cells isolated from PBMCs. These receptors all stem from a human donor in good health.

The V and J genes are TRBV6-5 and TRBJ1-2; D perhaps matches TRBD1 (5 bases). This CDR3 spans 14 amino acids. Germline V gene data show CDR1 as MNHEY and CDR2 as SVGAGI. Trimming left V 6 bases short and J 5 bases short, with 16 bases between. The CDR3 bases are TGTGCCAGCAGCTCCGACAGAATTCTGTATGGCTACACCTTC. It is translated as CASSSDRILYGYTF.

This chain links TRBV2 with TRBJ2-3; 10 nucleotides line up with TRBD2. In germline, CDR1 is SNHLY, CDR2 FYNNEI. The CDR3 sequence is 15 residues long. J gave up 2 bases and V 5 bases, and 4 bases lay outside the gene matches. As DNA, the CDR3 is TGTGCCAGCAGTCCTAGCGGGAGTGCCACAGATACGCAGTATTTT. Translated, it gives CASSPSGSATDTQYF.

The chain recombines TRBV5-4 with TRBJ1-1; D gene uncertain. There are 12 residues in the CDR3. Trimming stripped 0 bases from V and 8 bases from J, with 8 bases between. The germline V gene encodes CDR1 SGHNT and CDR2 YYREEE (reference sequence). The CDR3 DNA reads TGTGCCAGCAGCTTGGGAAACAGCGAAGCTTTCTTT. It yields the protein CASSLGNSEAFF.

This clone has just a few counts. The J gene is TRBJ1-2, the V gene TRBV28, with TRBD1 as a possible D gene (6 bases). Trimming took 7 bases from V and 3 from J, leaving 6 bases between them. The length of the CDR3 is 11 residues. CDR1 is MDHEN and CDR2 is SYDVKM in the germline V gene. CDR3 bases: TGTGCCAGCAAGGGGGACTATGGCTACACCTTC. Protein product: CASKGDYGYTF.

The chain recombines TRBV6-1 with TRBJ1-2, with a tentative D call TRBD1 (5 bases). The length of the CDR3 is 13 residues. The V and J ends lost 7 bases and 3 bases respectively, with 12 bases between them. The germline V gene encodes CDR1 MNHNS and CDR2 SASEGT. The DNA of the CDR3 is TGTGCCAGCAAAGCCGACAGCTACTATGGCTACACCTTC. This encodes CASKADSYYGYTF.

The DNA for the CDR3 is TGTGCCAGCAGTTTATACACAGGGAACTATGGCTACACCTTC. Its translation is CASSLYTGNYGYTF. V and J are TRBV27 and TRBJ1-2; tentative D call: TRBD1 (6 bases). The CDR3 has 14 residues. Looked up from germline, CDR1 is MNHEY and CDR2 is SMNVEV (reference sequence). Trimming left V 1 base short and J 2 bases short, with 8 bases between.

The CDR3 coding sequence is TGTGCCAGCAGCCGGGACAGGGGGGTTATGGCTGAAGCTTTCTTT. The encoded protein is CASSRDRGVMAEAFF. The gene calls are TRBV5-4 and TRBJ1-1; TRBD1 matches 11 bases. The CDR3 runs to 15 residues. V shed 4 bases, J shed 6 bases, and the junction held 8 bases outside the gene matches. Germline CDR1 and CDR2: SGHNT and YYREEE (reference sequence).

V usage is TRBV28 and J usage is TRBJ1-1; D unresolved. V was pared by 6 bases and J by 1 base, with 9 bases between. The CDR3 has 13 residues. Germline lookup yields CDR1 MDHEN and CDR2 SYDVKM. CDR3 sequence: CASSQSQNTEAFF. The DNA for the CDR3 is TGTGCCAGCAGCCAGTCACAGAACACTGAAGCTTTCTTT.

The J gene is TRBJ2-7, the V gene TRBV5-1; TRBD1 agrees at 8 bases. Unmatched junction bases numbered 5, after V lost 1 base and J lost 2 bases. The CDR3 contains 15 residues. Germline CDR1 reads SGHRS; CDR2 reads YFSETQ. In DNA form, the CDR3 reads TGCGCCAGCAGCTTGTCCACAGGGGGTACCTACGAGCAGTACTTC. Encoded protein: CASSLSTGGTYEQYF.

The chain couples TRBV19 to TRBJ2-2, with TRBD2 matching over 7 bases. CDR3 length: 18 residues. CDR1 is LNHDA, CDR2 SQIVND, per germline (reference sequence). J lost 1 base, V lost 5 bases, and 13 bases had no gene match. The CDR3 reads CASSSRLAEYKNTGELFF. The CDR3 nucleotides are TGTGCCAGTAGTTCCCGGCTAGCGGAATATAAGAACACCGGGGAGCTGTTTTTT.

The CDR3 loop reads CASSFRRDQNTEAFF. The CDR3 DNA reads TGTGCCAGCAGCTTTAGGAGGGACCAAAACACTGAAGCTTTCTTT. V and J are TRBV7-2 and TRBJ1-1; D is possibly TRBD1 (5 bases). The germline V gene encodes CDR1 SGHTA and CDR2 FQGNSA. This CDR3 has 15 residues. Trimming removed 3 bases at V and 2 bases at J, with 13 bases between.

The gene calls are TRBV6-1 and TRBJ2-2, with a weak D call TRBD1 (6 bases). The CDR3 totals 15 residues. V was pared by 1 base and J by 5 bases, with 11 bases between. The germline CDR1 and CDR2 sequences are MNHNS and SASEGT. The CDR3 DNA sequence: TGTGCCAGCAGTGAAGTAGCAGGGGTAACCGGGGAGCTGTTTTTT. Its translation: CASSEVAGVTGELFF.

V usage is TRBV29-1 and J usage is TRBJ2-2; 7 nucleotides align to TRBD1. J gave up 0 bases and V 6 bases, and 1 base lay outside the gene matches. From germline, CDR1 is SQVTM and CDR2 ANQGSEA. The CDR3 extends over 13 amino acids. The CDR3 here is CSVGTANTGELFF. CDR3 DNA: TGCAGCGTGGGGACAGCGAACACCGGGGAGCTGTTTTTT.

The rearrangement joins TRBV18 to TRBJ2-1; D unclear. Germline assignment: CDR1 KGHSH and CDR2 LQKENI. Trimming cost V 0 bases and J 4 bases, with 7 bases left between them. This CDR3 is built from 14 residues. CDR3 bases: TGTGCCAGCTCACCACCGAACGCGTACAATGAGCAGTTCTTC. It translates to CASSPPNAYNEQFF. The complete variable domain, with remaining parts taken from reference TRBV18 and TRBJ2-1, reads NAGVMQNPRHLVRRRGQEARLRCSPMKGHSHVYWYRQLPEEGLKFMVYLQKENIIDESGMPKERFSAEFPKEGPSILRIQQVVRGDSAAYFCASSPPNAYNEQFFGPGTRLTVL.

The chain couples TRBV7-9 to TRBJ2-7; possibly TRBD1 for D (6 bases). Per germline, CDR1 SEHNR and CDR2 FQNEAQ (reference sequence). Trimming took off 2 bases at V and 3 bases at J, with 14 bases between the two ends. The CDR3 consists of 15 residues. DNA for the CDR3: TGTGCCAGCAGCTTATATGGGGGACACTACTACGAGCAGTACTTC. Translation: CASSLYGGHYYEQYF.

The chain uses TRBV10-3 and TRBJ2-3; perhaps TRBD1 as D (5 bases). The CDR3 sequence is 11 residues long. V was pared by 9 bases and J by 3 bases, with 7 bases between. Germline CDR1 is ENHRY and CDR2 is SYGVKD. CDR3 protein: CAMKGTDTQYF. DNA of the CDR3: TGTGCCATGAAGGGGACAGATACGCAGTATTTT.

The rearrangement joins TRBV27 to TRBJ2-2; a possible D gene is TRBD1 (5 bases). Germline values: CDR1 MNHEY, CDR2 SMNVEV (reference sequence). V lost 2 bases and J 3 bases, leaving 7 bases between the germline ends. CDR3 length equals 14 residues. CDR3 amino acids: CASSLGAYTGELFF. Written as DNA, the CDR3 is TGTGCCAGCAGTTTAGGGGCCTACACCGGGGAGCTGTTTTTT.

V and J are TRBV7-6 and TRBJ2-5, with 7 bases aligning to TRBD1. With 3 bases clipped from V and 5 bases from J, the junction kept 9 bases outside the gene matches. CDR1 is SGHVS and CDR2 is FNYEAQ in the germline V gene. The CDR3 extends over 15 amino acids. As DNA, the CDR3 is TGTGCCAGCAGCTTCCCGACAGGGATAGGGGAGACCCAGTACTTC. This gives the protein CASSFPTGIGETQYF.

This chain links TRBV9 with TRBJ2-5, with 7 bases lining up with TRBD2. The J segment lost 2 bases and the V segment lost 4 bases, leaving 11 bases of the junction unmatched. Germline CDR1 reads SGDLS; CDR2 reads YYNGEE. The CDR3 spans 16 residues. As DNA, the CDR3 is TGTGCCAGCAGCCCCCGGGGAGGGAACCTTCAAGAGACCCAGTACTTC. Translated: CASSPRGGNLQETQYF. Based on the CDR3 plus reference TRBV9 and TRBJ2-5, the full variable domain is DSGVTQTPKHLITATGQRVTLRCSPRSGDLSVYWYQQSLDQGLQFLIQYYNGEERAKGNILERFSAQQFPDLHSELNLSSLELGDSALYFCASSPRGGNLQETQYFGPGTRLLVL.

V is TRBV4-1 and J is TRBJ2-7; D is ambiguous. Germline-derived CDR1 and CDR2 are MGHRA and YSYEKL. V was trimmed by 1 base and J by 6 bases, leaving 10 bases between them. The CDR3 runs to 13 residues. The CDR3 loop is CASSQVHAVEQYF. In DNA form, the CDR3 reads TGCGCCAGCAGCCAAGTCCACGCAGTCGAGCAGTACTTC.

J is TRBJ2-5 and V is TRBV18; D is ambiguous. With 3 bases removed from V and 0 bases from J, the gap between germline ends came to 5 bases. The CDR3 length is 13 residues. Germline V gene sequence: CDR1 KGHSH, CDR2 LQKENI. CDR3 region: CASSPTHQETQYF. CDR3 coding DNA: TGTGCCAGCTCACCGACACACCAAGAGACCCAGTACTTC. Full variable domain (outside the CDR3, taken from reference TRBV18 and TRBJ2-5): NAGVMQNPRHLVRRRGQEARLRCSPMKGHSHVYWYRQLPEEGLKFMVYLQKENIIDESGMPKERFSAEFPKEGPSILRIQQVVRGDSAAYFCASSPTHQETQYFGPGTRLLVL.

V gene TRBV5-1 combines with J gene TRBJ2-7, with 8 bases identical to TRBD2. CDR1 SGHRS and CDR2 YFSETQ come from the germline V gene. The CDR3 is 14 amino acids. V was pared by 2 bases and J by 6 bases, with 7 bases of the junction left unmatched. CDR3 loop: CASSFSREGFEQYF. The CDR3 DNA reads TGCGCCAGCAGCTTCTCACGGGAGGGCTTCGAGCAGTACTTC.

This rearrangement joins TRBV5-1 to TRBJ2-1, with a tentative D call TRBD1 (6 bases). The V and J ends lost 7 bases and 3 bases respectively, with 17 bases between them. This CDR3 has 15 amino acids. Germline CDR1 and CDR2: SGHRS and YFSETQ. CDR3: CASSFRDIIYNEQFF. CDR3 DNA sequence: TGCGCCAGCTCCTTCCGGGACATAATCTACAATGAGCAGTTCTTC.

DNA for the CDR3: TGCAGCGTTGAATCGGGCTACGAGCAGTACTTC. Translated: CSVESGYEQYF. The V call is TRBV29-1, the J call TRBJ2-7; the D is unclear. This CDR3 comprises 11 residues. V dropped 2 bases and J dropped 3 bases, with 5 bases sitting between them. Germline assignment: CDR1 SQVTM and CDR2 ANQGSEA.

V usage is TRBV19 and J usage is TRBJ1-2, with TRBD1 matching over 7 bases. Germline V CDR1 and CDR2: LNHDA, SQIVND (reference sequence). V lost 3 bases and J lost 2; bases outside the gene matches: 6. The CDR3 loop spans 15 amino acids. The CDR3 loop reads CASSISAGQNYGYTF. As DNA, the CDR3 is TGTGCCAGTAGTATTTCGGCGGGACAGAACTATGGCTACACCTTC.

The rearrangement links TRBV5-8 to TRBJ2-7; the D is unclear. The CDR3 consists of 14 residues. V shed 4 bases and J shed 4 bases, with 15 bases lying between them. Germline assignment: CDR1 SGHTS and CDR2 YDEGEE. The CDR3 coding sequence is TGTGCCAGCAGCCATACCCGGTCCTTTTACGAGCAGTACTTC. Translating it yields CASSHTRSFYEQYF.

The chain recombines TRBV10-3 with TRBJ1-2; weak D call: TRBD1 (5 bases). This CDR3 region has 13 residues. The germline CDR1 and CDR2 sequences are ENHRY and SYGVKD. Trimming shortened V by 3 bases and J by 4 bases, and 9 bases separated the two germline ends. CDR3 protein: CAISDTGTYGYTF. DNA of the CDR3: TGTGCCATCAGTGATACAGGAACCTATGGCTACACCTTC.

The rearrangement links TRBV27 to TRBJ2-1; a possible D gene is TRBD1 (6 bases). Germline V lookup: CDR1 MNHEY, CDR2 SMNVEV (reference sequence). The V end lost 6 bases, the J end lost 4 bases, and 16 bases lay between the germline ends. The CDR3 has 15 residues. The DNA for the CDR3 is TGTGCCAGCAGGATTTCGGACAGAGGATACAATGAGCAGTTCTTC. Amino acid sequence: CASRISDRGYNEQFF.

The chain couples TRBV15 to TRBJ2-7; no clear D. V shed 0 bases and J shed 7 bases, with 13 bases lying between them. The CDR3 runs 14 residues. Germline assignment: CDR1 LNHNV and CDR2 YYDKDF (reference sequence). CDR3 in amino acids: CATSRDTLKREQYF. The CDR3 coding sequence is TGTGCCACCAGCAGAGATACCCTAAAGAGGGAGCAGTACTTC.

The CDR3 reads CASSPDSHTEAFF. In nucleotides, the CDR3 is TGTGCCAGCAGCCCCGACAGCCACACTGAAGCTTTCTTT. The V call is TRBV7-3, the J call TRBJ1-1; a weak D match, TRBD1 (5 bases). This CDR3 comprises 13 residues. The V gene's germline CDR1 is SGHTA and CDR2 FQGTGA. V lost 5 bases and J 3 bases, leaving 10 bases between the germline ends.

This clone was recorded once. The J gene is TRBJ2-3, the V gene TRBV19; TRBD2 matches at 11 bases. There are 15 residues in the CDR3. Trimming removed 7 bases from V and 2 bases from J; junction bases left unmatched: 5. Germline V gene sequence: CDR1 LNHDA, CDR2 SQIVND (reference sequence). The CDR3, as DNA: TGTGCCAGTATCCGACTAGCGGGATACACAGATACGCAGTATTTT. It specifies CASIRLAGYTDTQYF. Full variable domain (outside the CDR3, taken from reference TRBV19 and TRBJ2-3): DGGITQSPKYLFRKEGQNVTLSCEQNLNHDAMYWYRQDPGQGLRLIYYSQIVNDFQKGDIAEGYSVSREKKESFPLTVTSAQKNPTAFYLCASIRLAGYTDTQYFGPGTRLTVL.

This clone was counted a single time. The chain has TRBV5-1 and TRBJ1-1; weak D call: TRBD1 (5 bases). The germline V and J ends were trimmed by 1 base and 4 bases, with 14 bases remaining between them. This CDR3 has 15 residues. Germline lookup yields CDR1 SGHRS and CDR2 YFSETQ. CDR3 residues: CASSLSSRGGTEAFF. CDR3 nucleotide sequence: TGCGCCAGCAGCTTGTCTAGTCGGGGGGGCACTGAAGCTTTCTTT.